A single sample is the source of the 17 T cell receptor beta chains below, sequenced in a study of graft-versus-host responses after intestinal transplantation. The data were produced by immunoSEQ multiplex PCR, yet TCRdb's version contains in-frame clones alone and is incomplete. The sample contains more than 85,000 clones, roughly 85% of which appear only once. What these receptors recognize is not known. The sample consisted of unstimulated CD4+ T cells sorted from spleen or lymph node cells, taken before intestinal transplant. The source is a human donor who received an intestinal transplant.

The rearrangement links TRBV9 to TRBJ2-7; 8 positions match TRBD1. The germline CDR1 and CDR2 sequences are SGDLS and YYNGEE. This CDR3 has 14 residues. Germline trimming cut 3 bases from V and 2 bases from J; bases unmatched to any gene: 4. The CDR3 loop is CASSAGQDPYEQYF. As DNA, the CDR3 is TGTGCCAGCAGCGCGGGACAGGACCCCTACGAGCAGTACTTC.

The V gene is TRBV6-5, the J gene TRBJ2-7; D is unresolved. V was clipped by 2 bases and J by 3 bases, with 8 bases between them. Germline V gene lookup returns CDR1 MNHEY and CDR2 SVGAGI. CDR3 length equals 13 residues. Here the CDR3 DNA reads TGTGCCAGCAGTTACCGTGAGGACTACGAGCAGTACTTC. This translates into CASSYREDYEQYF.

The J gene is TRBJ2-1, the V gene TRBV5-1; 9 nucleotides align to TRBD2. This CDR3 region has 16 residues. Germline V lookup: CDR1 SGHRS, CDR2 YFSETQ. The junction had 14 bases not matched to a gene; V was cut back by 7 bases and J by 6 bases. The CDR3 reads CASQLAAGLASNEQFF. The DNA for the CDR3 is TGCGCCAGCCAACTAGCGGCGGGACTAGCAAGCAATGAGCAGTTCTTC.

This clone was counted between two and nine times. The gene calls are TRBV6-5 and TRBJ1-3; possibly TRBD1 for D (5 bases). The V end was cut by 6 bases, the J end by 4 bases, with 13 bases between. The CDR3 has 14 amino acids. The V gene's germline CDR1 is MNHEY and CDR2 SVGAGI. The CDR3 nucleotides read TGTGCCAGCAGATCTAGGGGTATCGGAAACACCATATATTTT. This sequence encodes CASRSRGIGNTIYF.

The chain has TRBV28 and TRBJ1-4, with TRBD1 matching 8 bases. There are 15 residues in the CDR3. The V gene's germline CDR1 is MDHEN and CDR2 SYDVKM. V trimming: 5 bases; J trimming: 4 bases; junction bases outside the gene matches: 6. For the CDR3, the DNA is TGTGCCAGCAGTCTGCAGGGGGCTCTTAATGAAAAACTGTTTTTT. It encodes CASSLQGALNEKLFF.

The CDR3 DNA reads as TGTGCCAGCAGTGAAGGACTAGCAGCGGATACGCAGTATTTT. Protein: CASSEGLAADTQYF. V is TRBV2 and J is TRBJ2-3; TRBD2 agrees at 7 bases. Trimming took 1 base from V and 6 from J; bases not matched to a gene: 4. Germline-derived CDR1 and CDR2 are SNHLY and FYNNEI. The CDR3 covers 14 residues.

The chain links TRBV11-1 to TRBJ2-7, with 7 bases fitting TRBD2. CDR3 size: 14 residues. With 3 bases clipped from V and 7 bases from J, the junction kept 9 bases outside the gene matches. Per the germline V gene, CDR1 is SGHAT and CDR2 is FQDESV (reference sequence). The DNA of the CDR3 is TGTGCCAGCAGCTTCGAAGACTGGGGACTAGAGCAGTACTTC. Translation: CASSFEDWGLEQYF.

This clone came up once. The V call is TRBV28, the J call TRBJ2-7; D is possibly TRBD2 (6 bases). V dropped 6 bases and J dropped 1 base, with 19 bases sitting between them. Per the germline V gene, CDR1 is MDHEN and CDR2 is SYDVKM. The CDR3 loop spans 16 amino acids. The CDR3 DNA sequence: TGTGCCAGCAGCCACCTATGGGGCAGCGGGTCCTACGAGCAGTACTTC. Amino acid sequence: CASSHLWGSGSYEQYF.

The rearrangement links TRBV6-6 to TRBJ1-3, with TRBD1 matching 9 bases. This CDR3 is 16 amino acids long. The V segment lost 6 bases and the J segment 5 bases; nucleotides outside the gene matches: 11. From germline, CDR1 is MNHNY and CDR2 SVGAGI (reference sequence). The CDR3 region is CASSEGGQGGRNTIYF. The CDR3 DNA follows: TGTGCCAGCAGCGAGGGGGGACAGGGAGGTAGAAACACCATATATTTT.

V gene TRBV27 combines with J gene TRBJ2-7; 7 bases are shared with TRBD1. V lost 6 bases to trimming and J lost 6 bases; unmatched junction nucleotides: 8. CDR1 is MNHEY and CDR2 is SMNVEV in the germline V gene (reference sequence). The length of the CDR3 is 13 residues. For the CDR3, the DNA is TGTGCCAGCAGCTCACGTTGGACAGGCGAGCAGTACTTC. Protein: CASSSRWTGEQYF.

This chain joins TRBV5-1 and TRBJ1-1; 12 nucleotides line up with TRBD1. This CDR3 contains 16 residues. Per germline, CDR1 SGHRS and CDR2 YFSETQ. V shed 0 bases, J shed 5 bases, and the junction held 5 bases outside the gene matches. The CDR3, as DNA: TGCGCCAGCAGCTTGGAGGGACAGGGGGCGAATACTGAAGCTTTCTTT. Translation gives CASSLEGQGANTEAFF.

The chain combines TRBV27 with TRBJ2-7; 12 bases line up with TRBD1. This CDR3 spans 16 amino acids. V lost 5 bases and J lost 4; bases outside the gene matches: 9. From germline, CDR1 is MNHEY and CDR2 SMNVEV (reference sequence). The CDR3 loop is CASSDVWDRGRYEQYF. The CDR3 DNA is TGTGCCAGCAGTGACGTTTGGGACAGGGGGCGGTACGAGCAGTACTTC.

The chain combines TRBV5-1 with TRBJ2-3; D may be TRBD1 (5 bases). In germline, CDR1 is SGHRS, CDR2 YFSETQ. This CDR3 spans 14 amino acids. The ends were cut back, 4 bases at V and 3 bases at J, with 12 bases in the middle. CDR3 sequence reads: CASSSGAGTDTQYF. The DNA of the CDR3 is TGCGCCAGCAGCAGTGGGGCAGGGACAGATACGCAGTATTTT.

The genes are TRBV7-3 and TRBJ2-5; 7 nucleotides agree with TRBD2. V gave up 3 bases and J gave up 5 bases; unmatched junction bases: 9. The CDR3 is made up of 15 amino acids. Germline assignment: CDR1 SGHTA and CDR2 FQGTGA. CDR3 residues: CASSFGGGPSETQYF. As DNA, the CDR3 is TGTGCCAGCAGCTTTGGGGGAGGGCCCTCGGAGACCCAGTACTTC.

This clone was observed a few times. The V call is TRBV2, the J call TRBJ1-1, with 8 bases lining up with TRBD1. CDR3 length: 15 amino acids. Germline V CDR1 and CDR2: SNHLY, FYNNEI. The V gene end was trimmed by 3 bases and the J gene end by 1 base; junction bases not matched to a gene: 4. The CDR3 loop reads CASSERQGANTEAFF. CDR3 DNA sequence: TGTGCCAGCAGTGAGAGGCAGGGGGCGAACACTGAAGCTTTCTTT.

V is TRBV28 and J is TRBJ1-2, with D maybe TRBD1 (6 bases). The V and J ends lost 7 bases and 4 bases respectively, with 16 bases between them. The CDR3 spans 14 residues. Germline V gene sequence: CDR1 MDHEN, CDR2 SYDVKM. The CDR3 DNA sequence: TGTGCCAGCACCTTAGGGGGGGTTGCCTATGGCTACACCTTC. Translating it yields CASTLGGVAYGYTF.

This chain connects TRBV5-1 to TRBJ1-6; 9 bases line up with TRBD1. The trim removed 1 base at V and 5 bases at J, leaving 7 bases unmatched. CDR3 length: 17 amino acids. Germline assignment: CDR1 SGHRS and CDR2 YFSETQ. The CDR3 loop reads CASSLMDRDRDNSPLHF. CDR3 in DNA: TGCGCCAGCAGCTTGATGGACCGGGACAGGGATAATTCACCCCTCCACTTT.